This T cell receptor beta chain was sequenced during a study of cytomegalovirus exposure and HLA in healthy donors. Whole-study results and caveats: Presence/absence results assume similar sequencing depth per donor, which may not hold. As a later analysis showed, several of the most significant clusters appeared to be linked to common viral pathogens. Researchers reportedly found TCR beta sequences accurately predicted most subjects' HLA-A and HLA-B alleles. Cytomegalovirus status, reportedly, was diagnosed with high specificity and sensitivity by the classifier.

The CDR3 totals 15 residues. Germline CDR1 reads SGHNT; CDR2 reads YENEEA. Trimming pared 1 base from V and 7 bases from J, leaving 14 bases between. The PCR ran on 60 Vbeta and 13 Jbeta primers. TCRdb's copy holds only in-frame clones and misses some; the assay was immunoSEQ multiplex PCR. The table shows 60,000 to 75,000 clones, with about 85% occurring only once. Worth noting for this clone: The antigen is unknown.

Sequenced: PBMCs. The clonotype comes from a female donor in good health and CMV-seronegative. The gene calls are TRBV11-3 and TRBJ1-5, with a tentative D call TRBD1 (5 bases). The CDR3 loop reads CASSLVDRSWQPQHF. CDR3 coding DNA: TGTGCCAGCAGCTTAGTTGACAGAAGTTGGCAGCCCCAGCATTTT.